The rows below give T cell receptor beta chains drawn from one sample of a study of T cells after posttransplantation cyclophosphamide. Sequenced by immunoSEQ multiplex PCR; TCRdb stores in-frame clones only, minus some. This sample has tens of thousands of clones; 86% occur once, and the top ten carry around 6.9%. The source material was PBMCs. All receptors derive from a woman in her fifties or sixties with a blood cancer, CMV-positive, and with a related stem cell donor. Each CDR3 is given with its conserved first and last residue. The D gene is left open where the match is weak. The listing skips clone size in some rows; elsewhere it reads once, few, many or a size class.

.	.	TRBV7-9	TRBJ1-3	CASSLNGDNGNTIYF	TGTGCCAGCAGCTTAAACGGGGATAATGGAAACACCATATATTTT
.	.	TRBV10-3	TRBJ2-2	CAISESGGTGELFF	TGTGCCATCAGTGAGTCAGGGGGCACCGGGGAGCTGTTTTTT
.	.	TRBV11-2	TRBJ1-4	CASSLDRSKGVKLFF	TGTGCCAGCAGCTTAGATCGTAGTAAGGGGGTCAAACTGTTTTTT
.	.	TRBV7-8	TRBJ1-2	CASSFLGRTIKSGLYGYTF	TGTGCCAGCAGCTTTCTGGGCAGGACTATAAAGTCGGGCCTATATGGCTACACCTTC
.	.	TRBV29-1	TRBJ2-3	CSVESSQADTQYF	TGCAGCGTTGAGTCTAGCCAGGCAGATACGCAGTATTTT
.	.	TRBV30	TRBJ2-3	CAWSHTDTQYF	TGTGCCTGGAGTCACACGGATACGCAGTATTTT
.	.	TRBV29-1	TRBJ2-7	CSVYGADSPYEQYF	TGCAGCGTCTACGGAGCGGATTCCCCCTACGAGCAGTACTTC
TRBD2	once	TRBV7-2	TRBJ2-1	CASSPGLVFNEQFF	TGTGCCAGCAGCCCAGGACTAGTTTTCAATGAGCAGTTCTTC
.	.	TRBV5-1	TRBJ1-4	CASSWGRRSLNEKLFF	TGCGCCAGCAGCTGGGGCCGACGGAGCCTTAATGAAAAACTGTTTTTT
TRBD1	few	TRBV5-5	TRBJ2-1	CASSDRGSSYNEQFF	TGTGCCAGCAGTGACAGGGGGAGCTCCTACAATGAGCAGTTCTTC
TRBD2	.	TRBV11-1	TRBJ2-7	CASRLAASYEQYF	TGTGCCAGCAGACTAGCGGCCTCCTACGAGCAGTACTTC
TRBD2	few	TRBV4-2	TRBJ2-3	CASSQTVGAGGSTDTQYF	TGTGCCAGCAGCCAAACGGTAGGGGCGGGAGGGTCAACAGATACGCAGTATTTT
TRBD1	.	TRBV27	TRBJ2-7	CASSLDRGSYEQYF	TGTGCCAGCAGCTTAGACAGGGGCTCCTACGAGCAGTACTTC
.	.	TRBV5-8	TRBJ1-2	CASSLSGILYYGYTF	TGTGCCAGCAGCTTATCAGGAATCCTCTACTATGGCTACACCTTC
.	.	TRBV19	TRBJ2-1	CASGWDDQGGNEQFF	TGTGCCAGTGGCTGGGACGACCAGGGGGGCAATGAGCAGTTCTTC
.	.	TRBV2	TRBJ2-1	CASSDRRGDEQFF	TGTGCCAGCAGTGACCGCAGGGGAGATGAGCAGTTCTTC
.	.	TRBV20-1	TRBJ2-5	CSATGEETQYF	TGCAGTGCTACAGGGGAGGAGACCCAGTACTTC
.	once	TRBV7-9	TRBJ2-2	CASGSGPHTGELFF	TGTGCCAGCGGAAGCGGGCCCCACACCGGGGAGCTGTTTTTT
.	.	TRBV5-1	TRBJ1-4	CASSFAGINEKLFF	TGCGCCAGCAGTTTCGCGGGGATTAATGAAAAACTGTTTTTT
TRBD2	.	TRBV30	TRBJ2-1	CAWSGLGGIGEQFF	TGTGCCTGGAGTGGGCTCGGGGGGATCGGCGAGCAGTTCTTC
TRBD2	.	TRBV6-1	TRBJ2-3	CASTRGDRTDTQYF	TGTGCCAGCACGCGGGGGGATAGAACAGATACGCAGTATTTT
.	.	TRBV18	TRBJ2-1	CASSPGTLPSYNEQFF	TGTGCCAGCTCCCCTGGGACATTACCTTCCTACAATGAGCAGTTCTTC
.	.	TRBV21-1	TRBJ2-3	CASSKVTGLAGGADTQYF	TGTGCCAGCAGCAAAGTAACAGGACTAGCGGGAGGGGCAGATACGCAGTATTTT
.	.	TRBV5-6	TRBJ1-1	CASSRGLGSTEAFF	TGTGCCAGCAGCCGCGGGCTGGGGAGCACTGAAGCTTTCTTT
.	.	TRBV18	TRBJ2-7	CASSPPGSSYEQYF	TGTGCCAGCTCCCCCCCGGGTTCCTCCTACGAGCAGTACTTC
.	.	TRBV19	TRBJ2-4	CASSIVPGKNIQYF	TGTGCCAGTAGTATAGTTCCAGGGAAAAACATTCAGTACTTC
.	.	TRBV10-1	TRBJ2-1	CASPSGGGDEQFF	TGCGCCAGCCCCTCTGGCGGAGGGGATGAGCAGTTCTTC
.	.	TRBV5-8	TRBJ2-5	CASSLEGARPATQYF	TGTGCCAGCAGCTTGGAAGGGGCAAGGCCAGCGACCCAGTACTTC
TRBD1	.	TRBV27	TRBJ2-5	CASRLQGVETQYF	TGTGCCAGCAGACTACAGGGGGTTGAGACCCAGTACTTC
.	.	TRBV5-4	TRBJ1-2	CASSWAREVGYTF	TGTGCCAGCAGCTGGGCCCGAGAAGTCGGCTACACCTTC
TRBD2	.	TRBV2	TRBJ2-3	CASSLRLAGVHTDTQYF	TGTGCCAGCAGCCTGAGGCTAGCGGGTGTACACACAGATACGCAGTATTTT
TRBD2	.	TRBV27	TRBJ2-7	CASTGLAGGYEQYF	TGTGCCAGCACAGGACTAGCGGGAGGATACGAGCAGTACTTC
TRBD2	.	TRBV6-1	TRBJ2-7	CASSEALPGLAGVDEQYF	TGTGCCAGCAGTGAAGCGCTTCCGGGGCTAGCGGGAGTGGACGAGCAGTACTTC
TRBD1	.	TRBV18	TRBJ1-2	CASPTGDSGYGYTF	TGTGCCAGCCCGACAGGGGATTCGGGCTATGGCTACACCTTC
.	.	TRBV5-4	TRBJ1-4	CASSRRQTNEKLFF	TGTGCCAGCAGTCGTAGACAGACGAATGAAAAACTGTTTTTT